One sample yielded the 2 T cell receptor beta chains listed below, sequenced in a study of cytomegalovirus exposure and HLA in healthy donors. The PCR used 60 Vbeta and 13 Jbeta primers. The data were produced by immunoSEQ multiplex PCR, yet TCRdb's version contains in-frame clones alone and is incomplete. The data show some 78,000 clones, with 80% seen just once and 20% to 30% held by the top ten. What was sequenced was PBMCs. These receptors came from a woman aged 45-60 years in good health and CMV-seropositive.

The chain carries TRBV5-8 and TRBJ2-1; 11 bases are shared with TRBD2. The V gene end was trimmed by 4 bases and the J gene end by 8 bases; junction bases not matched to a gene: 11. The CDR3 length is 16 residues. Germline V CDR1 and CDR2: SGHTS, YDEGEE. The CDR3 protein is CASSLSSGGASDEQFF. The CDR3 nucleotides read TGTGCCAGCAGCCTTAGTAGCGGGGGGGCCAGCGATGAGCAGTTCTTC.

This sequence joins TRBV7-8 and TRBJ1-1; 9 bases agree with TRBD1. The trim removed 4 bases at V and 7 bases at J, leaving 13 bases unmatched. CDR3 length: 16 residues. Germline V gene sequence: CDR1 SGHVS, CDR2 FQNEAQ. CDR3 sequence reads: CASSYSGTGSLREAFF. In nucleotides, the CDR3 is TGTGCCAGCAGCTACTCCGGGACAGGGTCCCTACGTGAAGCTTTCTTT. Full variable domain (outside the CDR3, taken from reference TRBV7-8 and TRBJ1-1): GAGVSQSPRYKVAKRGQDVALRCDPISGHVSLFWYQQALGQGPEFLTYFQNEAQLDKSGLPSDRFFAERPEGSVSTLKIQRTQQEDSAVYLCASSYSGTGSLREAFFGQGTRLTVV.